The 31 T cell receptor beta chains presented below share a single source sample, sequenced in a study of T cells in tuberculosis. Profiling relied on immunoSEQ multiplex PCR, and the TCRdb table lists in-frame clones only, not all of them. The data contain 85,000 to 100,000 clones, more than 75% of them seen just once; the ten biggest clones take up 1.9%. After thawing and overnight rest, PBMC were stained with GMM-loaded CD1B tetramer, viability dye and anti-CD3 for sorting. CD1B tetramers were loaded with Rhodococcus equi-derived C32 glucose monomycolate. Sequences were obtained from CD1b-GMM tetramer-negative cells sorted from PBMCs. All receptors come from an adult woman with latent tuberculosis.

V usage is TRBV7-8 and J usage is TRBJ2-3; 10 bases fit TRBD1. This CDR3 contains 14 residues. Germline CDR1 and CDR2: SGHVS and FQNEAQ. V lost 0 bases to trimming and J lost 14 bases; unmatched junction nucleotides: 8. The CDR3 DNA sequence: TGTGCCAGCAGCTTAGCGGGGAGGGGACAGGGGATGTATTTT. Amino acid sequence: CASSLAGRGQGMYF.

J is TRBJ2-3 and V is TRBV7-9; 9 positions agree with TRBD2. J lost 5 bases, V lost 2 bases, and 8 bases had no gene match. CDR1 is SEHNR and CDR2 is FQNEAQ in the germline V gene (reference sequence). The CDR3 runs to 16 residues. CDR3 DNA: TGTGCCAGCAGCTTATCATGGCGGGGGGGCCTAGATACGCAGTATTTT. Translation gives CASSLSWRGGLDTQYF.

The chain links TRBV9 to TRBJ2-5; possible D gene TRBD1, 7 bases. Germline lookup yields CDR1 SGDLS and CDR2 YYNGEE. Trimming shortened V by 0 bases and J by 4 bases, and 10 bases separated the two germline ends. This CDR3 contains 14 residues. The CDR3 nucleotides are TGTGCCAGCAGCGTAGACAGGGGAGGAGAGACCCAGTACTTC. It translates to CASSVDRGGETQYF.

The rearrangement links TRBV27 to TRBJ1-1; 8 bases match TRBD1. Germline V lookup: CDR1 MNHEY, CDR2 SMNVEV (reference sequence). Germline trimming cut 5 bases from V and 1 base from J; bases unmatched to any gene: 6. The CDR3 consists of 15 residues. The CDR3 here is CASSPRTGRNTEAFF. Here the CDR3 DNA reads TGTGCCAGCAGTCCCCGGACAGGGAGGAACACTGAAGCTTTCTTT.

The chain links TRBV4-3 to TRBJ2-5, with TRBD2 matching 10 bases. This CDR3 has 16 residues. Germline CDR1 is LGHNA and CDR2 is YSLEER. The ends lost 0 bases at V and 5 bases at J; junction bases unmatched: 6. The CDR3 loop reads CASSQELLAGLETQYF. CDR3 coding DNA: TGCGCCAGCAGCCAAGAATTACTAGCGGGGTTGGAGACCCAGTACTTC.

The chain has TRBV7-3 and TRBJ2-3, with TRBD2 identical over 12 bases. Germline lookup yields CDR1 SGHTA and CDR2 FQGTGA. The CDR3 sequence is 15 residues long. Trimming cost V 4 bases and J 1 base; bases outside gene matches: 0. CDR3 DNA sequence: TGTGCCAGCAGCTCTAGCGGGGGGGGCACAGATACGCAGTATTTT. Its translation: CASSSSGGGTDTQYF.

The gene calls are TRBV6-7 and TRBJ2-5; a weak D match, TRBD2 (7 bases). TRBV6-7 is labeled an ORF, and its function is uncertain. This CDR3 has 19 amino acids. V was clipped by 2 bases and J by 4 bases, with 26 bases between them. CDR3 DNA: TGTGCCAGCAGTTACACACAGGTAGGGGGGGCGGTTTGTGGAGAGACCCAGTACTTC. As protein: CASSYTQVGGAVCGETQYF.

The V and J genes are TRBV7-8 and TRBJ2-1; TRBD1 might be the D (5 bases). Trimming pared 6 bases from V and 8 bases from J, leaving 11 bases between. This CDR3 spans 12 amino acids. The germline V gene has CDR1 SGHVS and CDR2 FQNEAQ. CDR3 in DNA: TGTGCCAGCAGGGAATGGGGCGATGAGCAGTTCTTC. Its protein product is CASREWGDEQFF.

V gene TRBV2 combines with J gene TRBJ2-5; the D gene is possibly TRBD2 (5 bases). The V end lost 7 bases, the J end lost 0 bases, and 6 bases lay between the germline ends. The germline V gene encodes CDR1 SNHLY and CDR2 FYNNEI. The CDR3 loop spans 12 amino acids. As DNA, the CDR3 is TGTGCCAGCAATAGCGACCAAGAGACCCAGTACTTC. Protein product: CASNSDQETQYF.

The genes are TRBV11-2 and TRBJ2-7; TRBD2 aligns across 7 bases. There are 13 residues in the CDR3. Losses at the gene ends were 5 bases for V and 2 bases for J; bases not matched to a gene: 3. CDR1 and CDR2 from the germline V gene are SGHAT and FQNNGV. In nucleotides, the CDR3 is TGTGCCAGCAGCCCAGGACTAGCCTACGAGCAGTACTTC. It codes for CASSPGLAYEQYF.

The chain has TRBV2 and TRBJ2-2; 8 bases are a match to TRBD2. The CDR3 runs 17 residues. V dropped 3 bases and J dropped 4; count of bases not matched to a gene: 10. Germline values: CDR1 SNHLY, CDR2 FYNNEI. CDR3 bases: TGTGCCAGCAGTGAGTTCGGGGTAGCGGGGTCCACCGGGGAGCTGTTTTTT. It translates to CASSEFGVAGSTGELFF.

The CDR3: CASSLGRSSYNEQFF. Here the CDR3 DNA reads TGTGCCAGCAGCTTAGGCCGGAGCTCCTACAATGAGCAGTTCTTC. V usage is TRBV13 and J usage is TRBJ2-1; D not resolved. CDR3 length: 15 amino acids. V lost 0 bases and J lost 0, with 6 bases in between. Germline CDR1 is PRHDT and CDR2 is FYEKMQ (reference sequence).

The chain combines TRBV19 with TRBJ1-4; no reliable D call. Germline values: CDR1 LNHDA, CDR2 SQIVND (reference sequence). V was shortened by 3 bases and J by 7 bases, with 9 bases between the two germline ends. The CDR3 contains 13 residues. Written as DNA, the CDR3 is TGTGCCAGTAGTATCGGGTCCAGTGAAAAACTGTTTTTT. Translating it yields CASSIGSSEKLFF.

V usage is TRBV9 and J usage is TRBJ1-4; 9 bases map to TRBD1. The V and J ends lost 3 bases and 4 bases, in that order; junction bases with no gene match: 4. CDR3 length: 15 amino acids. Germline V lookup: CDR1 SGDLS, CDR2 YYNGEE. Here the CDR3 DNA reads TGTGCCAGCAGCGGAGAGACAGGGGGTAATGAAAAACTGTTTTTT. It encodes CASSGETGGNEKLFF.

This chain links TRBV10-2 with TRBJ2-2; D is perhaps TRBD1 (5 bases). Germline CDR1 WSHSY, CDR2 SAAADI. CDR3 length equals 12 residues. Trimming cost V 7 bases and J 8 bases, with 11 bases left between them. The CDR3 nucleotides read TGCGCCAGCACCATTAGACAGGGGGAGCTGTTTTTT. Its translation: CASTIRQGELFF.

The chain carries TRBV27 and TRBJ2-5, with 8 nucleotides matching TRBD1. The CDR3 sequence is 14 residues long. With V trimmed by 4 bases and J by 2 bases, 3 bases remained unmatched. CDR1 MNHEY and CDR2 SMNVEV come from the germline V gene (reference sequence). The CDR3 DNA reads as TGTGCCAGCAGTTCCAACAGGGGGCAAGAGACCCAGTACTTC. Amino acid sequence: CASSSNRGQETQYF.

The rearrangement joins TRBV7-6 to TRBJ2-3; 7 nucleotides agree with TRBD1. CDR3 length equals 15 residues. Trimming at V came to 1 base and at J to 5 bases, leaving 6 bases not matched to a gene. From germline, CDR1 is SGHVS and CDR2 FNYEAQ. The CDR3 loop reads CASSLGIGGKDTQYF. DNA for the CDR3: TGTGCCAGCAGCTTAGGGATAGGGGGCAAAGATACGCAGTATTTT.

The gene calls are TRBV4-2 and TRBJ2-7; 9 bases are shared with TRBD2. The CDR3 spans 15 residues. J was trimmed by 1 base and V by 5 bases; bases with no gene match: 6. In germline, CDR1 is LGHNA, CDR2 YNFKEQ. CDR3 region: CASSAWTSVSYEQYV. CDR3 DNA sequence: TGTGCCAGCAGCGCTTGGACTAGCGTATCCTACGAGCAGTACGTC.

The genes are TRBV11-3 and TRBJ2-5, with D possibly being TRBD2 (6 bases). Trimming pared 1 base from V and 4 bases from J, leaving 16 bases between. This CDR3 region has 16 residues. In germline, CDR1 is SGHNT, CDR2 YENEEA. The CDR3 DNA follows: TGTGCCAGCAGCTTAGGGACGGGTCTGGGAGGAGAGACCCAGTACTTC. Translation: CASSLGTGLGGETQYF.

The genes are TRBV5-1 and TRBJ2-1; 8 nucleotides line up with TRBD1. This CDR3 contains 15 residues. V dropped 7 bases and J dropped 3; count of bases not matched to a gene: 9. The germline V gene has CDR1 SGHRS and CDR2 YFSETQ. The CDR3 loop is CASRLGTGYYNEQFF. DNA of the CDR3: TGCGCCAGCCGCCTCGGGACAGGATACTACAATGAGCAGTTCTTC.

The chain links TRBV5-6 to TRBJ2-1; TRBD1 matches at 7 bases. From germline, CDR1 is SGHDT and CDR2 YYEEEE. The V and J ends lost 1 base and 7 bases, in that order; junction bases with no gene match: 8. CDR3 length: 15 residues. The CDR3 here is CASSLRGRSGNEQFF. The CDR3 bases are TGTGCCAGCAGCTTGAGGGGGCGCTCGGGAAATGAGCAGTTCTTC.

Here the CDR3 reads CAWRPRGDRYTF. CDR3 DNA sequence: TGTGCCTGGAGACCCAGGGGAGATCGCTACACCTTC. The chain links TRBV30 to TRBJ1-2, with D possibly matching TRBD1 (6 bases). V lost 3 bases and J 9 bases, leaving 14 bases between the germline ends. Germline assignment: CDR1 GTSNPN and CDR2 SVGIG (reference sequence). The CDR3 covers 12 residues. Based on the CDR3 plus reference TRBV30 and TRBJ1-2, the full variable domain is SQTIHQWPATLVQPVGSPLSLECTVEGTSNPNLYWYRQAAGRGLQLLFYSVGIGQISSEVPQNLSASRPQDRQFILSSKKLLLSDSGFYLCAWRPRGDRYTFGSGTRLTVV.

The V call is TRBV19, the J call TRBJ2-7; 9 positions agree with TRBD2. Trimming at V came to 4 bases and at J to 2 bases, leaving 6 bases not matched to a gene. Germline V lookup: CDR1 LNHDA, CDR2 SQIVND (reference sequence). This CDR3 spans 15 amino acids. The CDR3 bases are TGTGCCAGTAGTAAGCAAGCGGGGGGAGCCTACGAGCAGTACGTC. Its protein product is CASSKQAGGAYEQYV.

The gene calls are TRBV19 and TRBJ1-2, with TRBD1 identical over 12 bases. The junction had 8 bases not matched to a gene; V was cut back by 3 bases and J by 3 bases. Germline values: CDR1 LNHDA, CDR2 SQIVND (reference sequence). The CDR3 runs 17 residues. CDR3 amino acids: CASSMPPGQGAYYGYTF. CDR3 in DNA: TGTGCCAGTAGTATGCCCCCGGGACAGGGGGCTTACTATGGCTACACCTTC.

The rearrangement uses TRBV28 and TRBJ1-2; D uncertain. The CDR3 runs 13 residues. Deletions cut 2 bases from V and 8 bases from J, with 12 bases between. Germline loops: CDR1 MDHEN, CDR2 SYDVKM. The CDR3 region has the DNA TGTGCCAGCAGTTTAGTTTCGGTCGCCGGCTACACCTTC. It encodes CASSLVSVAGYTF.

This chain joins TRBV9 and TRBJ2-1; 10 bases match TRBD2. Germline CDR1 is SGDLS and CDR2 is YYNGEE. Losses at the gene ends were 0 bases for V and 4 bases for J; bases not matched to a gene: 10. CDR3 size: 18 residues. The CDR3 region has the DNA TGTGCCAGCAGCGTAGTACCAAGCGGGGGGGCCCTATACAATGAGCAGTTCTTC. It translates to CASSVVPSGGALYNEQFF.

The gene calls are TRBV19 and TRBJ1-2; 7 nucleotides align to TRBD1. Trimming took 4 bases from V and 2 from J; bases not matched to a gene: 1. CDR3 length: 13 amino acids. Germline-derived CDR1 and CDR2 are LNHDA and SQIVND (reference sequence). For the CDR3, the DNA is TGTGCCAGTAGTAGACAGGGCAACTATGGCTACACCTTC. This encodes CASSRQGNYGYTF.

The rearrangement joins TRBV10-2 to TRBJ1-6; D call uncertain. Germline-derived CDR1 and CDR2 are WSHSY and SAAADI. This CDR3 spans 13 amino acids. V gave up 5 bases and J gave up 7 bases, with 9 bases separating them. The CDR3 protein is CASSRQINSPLHF. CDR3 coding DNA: TGCGCCAGCAGTCGTCAGATAAATTCACCCCTCCACTTT.

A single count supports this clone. The CDR3 loop is CASSSPDSSTGELFF. CDR3 nucleotide sequence: TGCGCCAGCAGCTCACCGGACAGTTCGACCGGGGAGCTGTTTTTT. This chain connects TRBV5-1 to TRBJ2-2, with a weak D call TRBD1 (6 bases). Germline CDR1 and CDR2: SGHRS and YFSETQ. This CDR3 region has 15 residues. V lost 3 bases to trimming and J lost 5 bases, with 14 bases between them.

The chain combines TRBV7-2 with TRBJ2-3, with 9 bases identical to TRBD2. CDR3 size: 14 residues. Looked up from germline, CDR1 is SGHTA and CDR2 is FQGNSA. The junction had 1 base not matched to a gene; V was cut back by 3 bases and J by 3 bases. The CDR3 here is CASSFSGGTDTQYF. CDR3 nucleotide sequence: TGTGCCAGCAGCTTCAGCGGGGGGACAGATACGCAGTATTTT. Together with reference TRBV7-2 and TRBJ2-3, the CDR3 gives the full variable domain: GAGVSQSPSNKVTEKGKDVELRCDPISGHTALYWYRQSLGQGLEFLIYFQGNSAPDKSGLPSDRFSAERTGGSVSTLTIQRTQQEDSAVYLCASSFSGGTDTQYFGPGTRLTVL.

The CDR3 DNA reads TGCGCCAGCAGTCAGAGGGACAGGGAAAGCTCCTACGAGCAGTACGTC. This translates into CASSQRDRESSYEQYV. J is TRBJ2-7 and V is TRBV23-1, with 9 positions matching TRBD1. TRBV23-1 is noted as an ORF with a role that remains uncertain. The ends lost 3 bases at V and 0 bases at J; junction bases unmatched: 6. There are 16 residues in the CDR3.